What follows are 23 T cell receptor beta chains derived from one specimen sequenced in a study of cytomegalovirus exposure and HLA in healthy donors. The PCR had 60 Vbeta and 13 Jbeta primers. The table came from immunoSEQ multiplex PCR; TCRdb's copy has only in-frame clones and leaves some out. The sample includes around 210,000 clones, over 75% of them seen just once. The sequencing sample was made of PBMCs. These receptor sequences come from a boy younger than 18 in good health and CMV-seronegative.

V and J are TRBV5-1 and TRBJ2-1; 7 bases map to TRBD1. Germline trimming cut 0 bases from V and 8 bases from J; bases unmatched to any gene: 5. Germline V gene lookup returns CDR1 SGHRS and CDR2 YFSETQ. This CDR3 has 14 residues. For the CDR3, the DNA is TGCGCCAGCAGCTTGGTTACAGGGGCCGATGAGCAGTTCTTC. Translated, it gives CASSLVTGADEQFF.

The CDR3 DNA reads TGTGCCAGTACTCCTGACAGGTTGAACACTGAAGCTTTCTTT. Translated, it gives CASTPDRLNTEAFF. The rearrangement uses TRBV19 and TRBJ1-1; D is possibly TRBD1 (6 bases). Trimming left V 7 bases short and J 0 bases short, with 12 bases between. CDR3 length: 14 residues. The germline V gene has CDR1 LNHDA and CDR2 SQIVND (reference sequence).

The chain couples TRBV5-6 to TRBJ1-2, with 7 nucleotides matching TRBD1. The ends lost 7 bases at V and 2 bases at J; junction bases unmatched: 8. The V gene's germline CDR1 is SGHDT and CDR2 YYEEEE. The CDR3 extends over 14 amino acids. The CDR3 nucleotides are TGTGCCAGCTCAGGGGGGTTTCTGAACTATGGCTACACCTTC. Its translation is CASSGGFLNYGYTF.

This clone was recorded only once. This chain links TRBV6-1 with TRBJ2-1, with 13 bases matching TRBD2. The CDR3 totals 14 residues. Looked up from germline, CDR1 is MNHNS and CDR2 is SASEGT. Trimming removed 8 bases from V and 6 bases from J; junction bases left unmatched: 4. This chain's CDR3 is CASRTSGSPNEQFF. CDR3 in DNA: TGTGCCAGCCGGACTAGCGGGAGTCCCAATGAGCAGTTCTTC.

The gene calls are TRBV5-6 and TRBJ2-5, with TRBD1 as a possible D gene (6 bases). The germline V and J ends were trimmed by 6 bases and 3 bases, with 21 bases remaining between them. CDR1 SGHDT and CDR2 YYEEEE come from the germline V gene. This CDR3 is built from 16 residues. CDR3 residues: CASIQQGLRAEETQYF. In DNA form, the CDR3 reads TGTGCCAGCATCCAACAGGGCCTAAGGGCTGAAGAGACCCAGTACTTC. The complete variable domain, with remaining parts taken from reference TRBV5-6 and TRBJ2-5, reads DAGVTQSPTHLIKTRGQQVTLRCSPKSGHDTVSWYQQALGQGPQFIFQYYEEEERQRGNFPDRFSGHQFPNYSSELNVNALLLGDSALYLCASIQQGLRAEETQYFGPGTRLLVL.

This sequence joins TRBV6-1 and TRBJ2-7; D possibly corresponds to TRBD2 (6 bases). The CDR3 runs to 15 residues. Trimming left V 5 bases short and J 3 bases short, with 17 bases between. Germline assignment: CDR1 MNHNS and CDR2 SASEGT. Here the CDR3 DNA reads TGTGCCAGCAGTAAACCCGCGGGGAGCGACTACGAGCAGTACTTC. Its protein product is CASSKPAGSDYEQYF.

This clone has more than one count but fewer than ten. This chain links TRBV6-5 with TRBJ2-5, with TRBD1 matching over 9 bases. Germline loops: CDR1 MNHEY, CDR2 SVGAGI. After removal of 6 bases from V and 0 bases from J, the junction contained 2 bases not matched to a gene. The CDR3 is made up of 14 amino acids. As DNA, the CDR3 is TGTGCCAGCAGAGGGACAGGGCACCAAGAGACCCAGTACTTC. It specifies CASRGTGHQETQYF.

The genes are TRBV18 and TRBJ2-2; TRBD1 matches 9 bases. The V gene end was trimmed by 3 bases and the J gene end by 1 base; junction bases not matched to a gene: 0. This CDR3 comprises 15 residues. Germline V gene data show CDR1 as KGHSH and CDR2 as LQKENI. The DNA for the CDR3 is TGTGCCAGCTCACCGGGACAGGGGAACACCGGGGAGCTGTTTTTT. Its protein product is CASSPGQGNTGELFF.

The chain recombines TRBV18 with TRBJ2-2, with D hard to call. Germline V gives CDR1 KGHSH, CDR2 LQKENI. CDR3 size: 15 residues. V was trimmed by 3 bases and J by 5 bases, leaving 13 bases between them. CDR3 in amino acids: CASSPVRMKTGELFF. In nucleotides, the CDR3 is TGTGCCAGCTCACCCGTCAGGATGAAGACCGGGGAGCTGTTTTTT.

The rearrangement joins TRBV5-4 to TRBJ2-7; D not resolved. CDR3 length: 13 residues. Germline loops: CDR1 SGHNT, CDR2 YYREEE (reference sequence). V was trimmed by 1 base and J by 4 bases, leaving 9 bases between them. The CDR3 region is CASSLIGGYEQYF. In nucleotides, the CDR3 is TGTGCCAGCAGCTTGATCGGCGGATACGAGCAGTACTTC.

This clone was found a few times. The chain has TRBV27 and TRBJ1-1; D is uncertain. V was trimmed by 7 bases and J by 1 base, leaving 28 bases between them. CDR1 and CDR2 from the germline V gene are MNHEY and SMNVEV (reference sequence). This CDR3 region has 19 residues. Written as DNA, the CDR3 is TGTGCCAGCACATCAAGAACAAGGACGGCGGGAACTGGGAACACTGAAGCTTTCTTT. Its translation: CASTSRTRTAGTGNTEAFF.

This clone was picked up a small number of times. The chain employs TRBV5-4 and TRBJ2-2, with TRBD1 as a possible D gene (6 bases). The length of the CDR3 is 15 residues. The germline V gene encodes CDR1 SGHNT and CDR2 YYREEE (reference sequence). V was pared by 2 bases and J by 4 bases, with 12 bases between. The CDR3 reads CASSFNREGTGELFF. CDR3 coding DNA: TGTGCCAGCAGCTTTAACAGGGAAGGCACCGGGGAGCTGTTTTTT. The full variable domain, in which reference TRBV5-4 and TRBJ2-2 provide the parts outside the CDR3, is ETGVTQSPTHLIKTRGQQVTLRCSSQSGHNTVSWYQQALGQGPQFIFQYYREEENGRGNFPPRFSGLQFPNYSSELNVNALELDDSALYLCASSFNREGTGELFFGEGSRLTVL.

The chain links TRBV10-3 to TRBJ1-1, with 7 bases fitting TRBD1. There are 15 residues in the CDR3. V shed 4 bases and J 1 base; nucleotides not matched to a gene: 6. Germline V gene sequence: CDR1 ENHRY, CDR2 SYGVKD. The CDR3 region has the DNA TGTGCCATCAGTGGGGCGGACAGGCAGAACACTGAAGCTTTCTTT. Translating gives CAISGADRQNTEAFF.

The CDR3 DNA is TGCGCCAGCAGCTTTGCGGGTGTTACCTCGGGCGAGCAGTACTTC. Protein product: CASSFAGVTSGEQYF. The gene calls are TRBV5-1 and TRBJ2-7; D perhaps matches TRBD2 (5 bases). The CDR3 has 15 amino acids. V was shortened by 2 bases and J by 6 bases, with 18 bases between the two germline ends. Germline CDR1 reads SGHRS; CDR2 reads YFSETQ.

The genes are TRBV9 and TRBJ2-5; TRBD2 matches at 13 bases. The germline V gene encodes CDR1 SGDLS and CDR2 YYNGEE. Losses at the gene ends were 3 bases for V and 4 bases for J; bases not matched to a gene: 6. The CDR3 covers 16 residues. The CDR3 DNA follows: TGTGCCAGCAGCGGTGGGACTAGCGGGGCCGCAGAGACCCAGTACTTC. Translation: CASSGGTSGAAETQYF.

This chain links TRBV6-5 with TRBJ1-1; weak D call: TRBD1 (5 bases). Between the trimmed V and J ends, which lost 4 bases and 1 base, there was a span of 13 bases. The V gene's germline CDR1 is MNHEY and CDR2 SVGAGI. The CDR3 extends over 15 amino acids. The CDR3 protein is CASSFSPGWNTEAFF. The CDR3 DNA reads TGTGCCAGCAGTTTTAGTCCAGGGTGGAACACTGAAGCTTTCTTT.

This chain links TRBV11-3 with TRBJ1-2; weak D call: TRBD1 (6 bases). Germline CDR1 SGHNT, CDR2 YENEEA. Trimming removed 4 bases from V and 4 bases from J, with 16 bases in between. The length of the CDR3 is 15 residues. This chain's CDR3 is CASSSSRTEIYGYTF. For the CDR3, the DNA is TGTGCCAGCAGCTCCTCTCGGACAGAAATCTATGGCTACACCTTC. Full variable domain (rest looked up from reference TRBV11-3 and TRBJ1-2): EAGVVQSPRYKIIEKKQPVAFWCNPISGHNTLYWYLQNLGQGPELLIRYENEEAVDDSQLPKDRFSAERLKGVDSTLKIQPAELGDSAVYLCASSSSRTEIYGYTFGSGTRLTVV.

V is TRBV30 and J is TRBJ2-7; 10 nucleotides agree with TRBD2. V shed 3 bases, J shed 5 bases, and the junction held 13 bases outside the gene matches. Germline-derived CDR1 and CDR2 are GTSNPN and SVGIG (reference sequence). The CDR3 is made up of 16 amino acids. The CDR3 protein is CAWSLLAGKVMHEQYF. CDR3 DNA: TGTGCCTGGAGCCTACTAGCGGGAAAGGTCATGCACGAGCAGTACTTC.

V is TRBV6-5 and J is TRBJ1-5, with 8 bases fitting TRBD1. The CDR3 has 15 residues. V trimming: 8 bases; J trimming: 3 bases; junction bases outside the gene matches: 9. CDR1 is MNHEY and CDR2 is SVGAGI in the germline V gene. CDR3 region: CASRAQGAINQPQHF. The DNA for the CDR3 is TGTGCCAGCCGGGCCCAGGGGGCGATCAATCAGCCCCAGCATTTT.

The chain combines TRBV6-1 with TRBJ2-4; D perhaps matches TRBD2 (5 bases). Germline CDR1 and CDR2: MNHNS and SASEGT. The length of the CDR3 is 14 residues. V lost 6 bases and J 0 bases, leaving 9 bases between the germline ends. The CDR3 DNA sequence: TGTGCCAGCAGGTTAGCGTTAGCCAAAAACATTCAGTACTTC. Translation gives CASRLALAKNIQYF.

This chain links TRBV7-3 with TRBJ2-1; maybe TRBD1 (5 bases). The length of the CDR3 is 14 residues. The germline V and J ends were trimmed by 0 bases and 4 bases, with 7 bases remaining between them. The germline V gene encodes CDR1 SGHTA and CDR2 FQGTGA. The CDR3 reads CASSLTGQYNEQFF. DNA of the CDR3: TGTGCCAGCAGCTTAACGGGGCAATACAATGAGCAGTTCTTC.

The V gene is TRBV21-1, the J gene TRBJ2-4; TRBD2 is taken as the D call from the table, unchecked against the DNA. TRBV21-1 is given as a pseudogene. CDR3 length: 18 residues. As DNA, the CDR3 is TGTGCCAGCAGCAAAGAAACTAGCGGGAGAAACCCCAAAAACATTCAGTACTTC. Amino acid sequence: CASSKETSGRNPKNIQYF.

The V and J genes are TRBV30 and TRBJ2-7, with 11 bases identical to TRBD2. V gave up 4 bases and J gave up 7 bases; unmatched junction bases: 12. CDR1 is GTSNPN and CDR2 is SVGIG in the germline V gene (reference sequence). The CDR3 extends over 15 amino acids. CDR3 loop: CAWTKATSGSGEQYF. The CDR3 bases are TGTGCCTGGACCAAGGCAACTAGCGGGAGTGGTGAGCAGTACTTC. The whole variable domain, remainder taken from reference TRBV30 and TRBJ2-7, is SQTIHQWPATLVQPVGSPLSLECTVEGTSNPNLYWYRQAAGRGLQLLFYSVGIGQISSEVPQNLSASRPQDRQFILSSKKLLLSDSGFYLCAWTKATSGSGEQYFGPGTRLTVT.